The TCR beta chain described here comes from a study of beta chain features in type 1 diabetes. Study context: Sorted cell examination encompassed about 110 million cells across all samples. Whole-study results and caveats: Shorter TCRB CDR3s, moderately but significantly so, marked every one of the four CD4+ subsets in Type 1 diabetes patients.

To note about this clone: Its matching antigen is unknown.

The CDR3 is 15 amino acids. The V gene's germline CDR1 is SGDLS and CDR2 YYNGEE. Trimming cost V 0 bases and J 0 bases, with 7 bases left between them. The investigators reverse transcribed all of the isolated RNA, so they sequenced expressed TCRB transcripts. The data were produced by immunoSEQ multiplex PCR, yet TCRdb's version contains in-frame clones alone and is incomplete. The sample lists hundreds of thousands of clones; 10% to 15% were seen once. Material: naive CD4+ T cells from blood. This TCR derives from a man between 18 and 35 years old in good health. The genes are TRBV9 and TRBJ1-3, with D maybe TRBD1 (5 bases). CDR3 in amino acids: CASSVDRSSGNTIYF. For the CDR3, the DNA is TGTGCCAGCAGCGTAGACAGGAGCTCTGGAAACACCATATATTTT.